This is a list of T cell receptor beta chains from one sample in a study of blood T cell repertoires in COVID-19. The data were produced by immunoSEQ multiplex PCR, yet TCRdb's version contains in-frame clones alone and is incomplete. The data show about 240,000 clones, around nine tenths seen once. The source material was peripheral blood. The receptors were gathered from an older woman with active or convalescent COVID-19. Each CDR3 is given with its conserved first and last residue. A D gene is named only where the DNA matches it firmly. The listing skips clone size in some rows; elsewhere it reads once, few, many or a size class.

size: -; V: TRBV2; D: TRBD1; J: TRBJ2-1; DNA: TGTGCCAGCAGTGAAAGACAGGGGGAAAGTGAGCAGTTCTTC; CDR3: CASSERQGESEQFF
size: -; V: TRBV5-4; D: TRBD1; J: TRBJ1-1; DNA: TGTGCCAGCAGCCCCTACAGGGGTTTGAACACTGAAGCTTTCTTT; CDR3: CASSPYRGLNTEAFF
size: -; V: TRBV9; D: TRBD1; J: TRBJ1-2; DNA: TGTGCCAGCAGCGTCGCCCCCAACCCCGGGACAGGTACTGGCTACACCTTC; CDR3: CASSVAPNPGTGTGYTF
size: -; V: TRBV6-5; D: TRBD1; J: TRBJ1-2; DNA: TGTGCGAGCAGACTATGGGACAGGGAAAACTATGGCTACACCTTC; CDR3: CASRLWDRENYGYTF
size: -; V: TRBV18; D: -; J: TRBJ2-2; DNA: TGTGCCAGCTCACTAAGACAGCGCGACGCCGGGGAGCTGTTTTTT; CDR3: CASSLRQRDAGELFF
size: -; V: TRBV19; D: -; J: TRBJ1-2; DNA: TGTGCCAGTAGTAGTCAAAAGGGGAATTTTAACTATGGCTACACCTTC; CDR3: CASSSQKGNFNYGYTF
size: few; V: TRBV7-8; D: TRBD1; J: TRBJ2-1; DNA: TGTGCCAGCTCTTCGGGGACAGGGGCGTACAATGAGCAGTTCTTC; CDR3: CASSSGTGAYNEQFF
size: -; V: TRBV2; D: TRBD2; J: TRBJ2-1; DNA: TGTGCCAGCAGTGGACTAGCGGGGAGGAGTGAGCAGTTCTTC; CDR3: CASSGLAGRSEQFF
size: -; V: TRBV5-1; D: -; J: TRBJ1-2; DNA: TGCGCCAGCAGCTTGGCCGGCGGGGGGCGCGATGGCTACACCTTC; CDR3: CASSLAGGGRDGYTF
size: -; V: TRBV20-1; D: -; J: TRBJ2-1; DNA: TGCAGTGGGGATGGAGGCAATGAGCAGTTCTTC; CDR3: CSGDGGNEQFF
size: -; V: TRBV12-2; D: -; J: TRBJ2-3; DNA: TGTGCAAGTCGCCTAACTAGCCTTCGGGTGGAAGATACGCAGTATTTT; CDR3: CASRLTSLRVEDTQYF
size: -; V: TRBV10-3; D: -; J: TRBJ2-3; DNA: TGTGCCATCAGTGAGAGGCGGCAGGGGGGAGCAGATACGCAGTATTTT; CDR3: CAISERRQGGADTQYF
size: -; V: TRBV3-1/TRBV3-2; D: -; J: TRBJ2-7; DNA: TGTGCCAGCAGCAGCACTGGGGGGTTCTCCTACGAGCAGTACTTC; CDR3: CASSSTGGFSYEQYF
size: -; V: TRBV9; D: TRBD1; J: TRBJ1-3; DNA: TGTGCCAGCAGTACAGGGGACGGAAACACCATATATTTT; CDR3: CASSTGDGNTIYF
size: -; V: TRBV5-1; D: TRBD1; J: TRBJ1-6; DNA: TGCGCCAGCAGCTTGGGGGACAGGGCGAATTCACCCCTCCACTTT; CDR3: CASSLGDRANSPLHF
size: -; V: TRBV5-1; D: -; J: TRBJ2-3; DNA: TGCGCCAGCAGCTTAGGCGGGTTCCCCACAGATACGCAGTATTTT; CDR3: CASSLGGFPTDTQYF
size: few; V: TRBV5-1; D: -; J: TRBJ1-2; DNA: TGCGCCAGCAGCTTACAACAGACGAATGGCTACACCTTC; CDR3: CASSLQQTNGYTF
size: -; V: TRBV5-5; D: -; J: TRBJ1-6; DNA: TGTGCCACCGGACTGAGGGCTCGGACACCCCTCCACTTT; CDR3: CATGLRARTPLHF
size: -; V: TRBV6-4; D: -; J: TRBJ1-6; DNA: TGTGCCAGCAGTGAGTGGCGGGATTCACCCCTCCACTTT; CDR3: CASSEWRDSPLHF
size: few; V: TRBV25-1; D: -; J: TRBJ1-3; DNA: TGTGCCAGCAGTGAATACCCGGGCTCTGGAAACACCATATATTTT; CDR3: CASSEYPGSGNTIYF
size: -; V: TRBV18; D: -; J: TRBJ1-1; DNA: TGTGCCAGCTCACCACGTGAAAACAGGGAGTCCACTGAAGCTTTCTTT; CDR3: CASSPRENRESTEAFF
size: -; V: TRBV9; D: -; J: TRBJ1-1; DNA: TGTGCCAGCAGCGTAGGGGTCTGGAAGGGACAAGACACTGAAGCTTTCTTT; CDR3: CASSVGVWKGQDTEAFF
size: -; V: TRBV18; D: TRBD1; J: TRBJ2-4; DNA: TGTGCCAGCTCACCAAGCACGTACGGGACAGGGGGGAACATTCAGTACTTC; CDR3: CASSPSTYGTGGNIQYF
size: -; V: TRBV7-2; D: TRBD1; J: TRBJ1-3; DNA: TGTGCCAGCAGCCTCCGGACAGGGGGAAACACCATATATTTT; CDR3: CASSLRTGGNTIYF
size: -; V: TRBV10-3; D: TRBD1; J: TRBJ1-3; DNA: TGTGCCATCAGTGAGTTTGCTAGGGGGCTGTATGGAAACACCATATATTTT; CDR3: CAISEFARGLYGNTIYF
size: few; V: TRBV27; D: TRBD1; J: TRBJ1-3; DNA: TGTGCCGCCGGGAGCCAGGGGGTCGGGGACACCATATATTTT; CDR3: CAAGSQGVGDTIYF
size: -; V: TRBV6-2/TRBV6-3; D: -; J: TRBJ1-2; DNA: TGTGCCAGCAGTTACTTAGTACTCTATGGCTACACCTTC; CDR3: CASSYLVLYGYTF
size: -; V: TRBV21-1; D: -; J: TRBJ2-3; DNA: TGTGCCAGCAGCAAAGTAAGGAGCCGCATCAAGGTCGCAGATACGCAGTATTTT; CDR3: CASSKVRSRIKVADTQYF
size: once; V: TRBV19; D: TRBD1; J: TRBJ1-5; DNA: TGTGCCAGTAGTATTCCTAGCCAGGGGGTCAATCAGCCCCAGCATTTT; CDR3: CASSIPSQGVNQPQHF
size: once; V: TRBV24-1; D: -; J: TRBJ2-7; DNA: TGTGCCACCAGTGATCCCCATGGGGACGGGGGGCGGGAGCAGTACTTC; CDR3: CATSDPHGDGGREQYF
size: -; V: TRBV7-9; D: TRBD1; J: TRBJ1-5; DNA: TGTGCCAGCAGCGGACAGGGGAATCAGCCCCAGCATTTT; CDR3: CASSGQGNQPQHF
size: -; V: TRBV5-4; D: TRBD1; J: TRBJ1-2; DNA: TGTGCCAGCAGGAGACAGGGGAGGGGGGCCGATGGTTATGGCTACACCTTC; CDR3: CASRRQGRGADGYGYTF
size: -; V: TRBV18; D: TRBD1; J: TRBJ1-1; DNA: TGTGCCAGCTCACCTTTACAGGGGTGGAACACTGAAGCTTTCTTT; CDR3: CASSPLQGWNTEAFF
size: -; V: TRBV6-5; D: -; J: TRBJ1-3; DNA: TGTGCCAGCCTCTCCGGACACTCTGGAAACACCATATATTTT; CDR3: CASLSGHSGNTIYF
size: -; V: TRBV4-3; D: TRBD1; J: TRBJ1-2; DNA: TGCGCCAGCAGCCAAGAAAGGAGCACAGGGGCCTATGGCTACACCTTC; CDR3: CASSQERSTGAYGYTF
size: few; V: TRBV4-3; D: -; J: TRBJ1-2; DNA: TGCGCCAGCAGCCAAGACCGGGCAGGGGTCTGGGGCTACACCTTC; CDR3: CASSQDRAGVWGYTF
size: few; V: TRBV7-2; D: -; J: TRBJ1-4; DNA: TGTGCCAGCAGCTCCACCCCGGTCCAGGGATCAAGAGCTAATGAAAAACTGTTTTTT; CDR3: CASSSTPVQGSRANEKLFF
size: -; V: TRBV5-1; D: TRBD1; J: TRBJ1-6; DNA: TGCGCCAGCAGCCCCACAGGGGTAGGGTCACCCCTCCACTTT; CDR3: CASSPTGVGSPLHF
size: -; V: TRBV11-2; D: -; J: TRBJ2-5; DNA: TGTGCCAGCAGCTTAGATAAAGTCGGACAGAGACTCCAAGAGACCCAGTACTTC; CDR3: CASSLDKVGQRLQETQYF
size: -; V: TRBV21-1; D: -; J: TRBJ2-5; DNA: TGTGCCAGCAGCAATGATGGCCTAGCGGGGGGACGGGAGACCCAGTACTTC; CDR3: CASSNDGLAGGRETQYF
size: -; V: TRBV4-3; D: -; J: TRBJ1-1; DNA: TGCGCCAGCAGCCAAAACACGGGGGGCCAGGGGGCTTTCTTT; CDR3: CASSQNTGGQGAFF
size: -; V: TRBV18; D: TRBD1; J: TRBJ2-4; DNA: TGTGCCAGCTCACCGGGGGGACAGGGTGAAAACATTCAGTACTTC; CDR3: CASSPGGQGENIQYF
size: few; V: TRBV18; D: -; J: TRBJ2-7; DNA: TGTGCCAGCTCACCCCTCCTCAGCTCCTACGAGCAGTACTTC; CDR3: CASSPLLSSYEQYF
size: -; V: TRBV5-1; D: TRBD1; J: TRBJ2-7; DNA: TGCGCCAGCTGGCGGGACGGGCAGGGGGCTGGCGAGCAGTACTTC; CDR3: CASWRDGQGAGEQYF
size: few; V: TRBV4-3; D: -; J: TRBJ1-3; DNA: TGCGCCAGCAGCCCCCAGGGTCTCGGAAACACCATATATTTT; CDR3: CASSPQGLGNTIYF
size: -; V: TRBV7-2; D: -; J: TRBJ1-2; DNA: TGTGCCTCCTTGGGGCTCACGACGATCACCTTC; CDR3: CASLGLTTITF
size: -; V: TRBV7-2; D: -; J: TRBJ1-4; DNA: TGTGCCAGCAGCTTAGCGGTTGGGGAAGGGAGTCTGTTTTTT; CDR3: CASSLAVGEGSLFF
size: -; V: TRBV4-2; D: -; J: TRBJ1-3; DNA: TGTGCCAGCAGCCAAGTGGGACTCAGCTCTGGAAACACCATATATTTT; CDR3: CASSQVGLSSGNTIYF
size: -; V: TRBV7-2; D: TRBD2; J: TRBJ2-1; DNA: TGTGCCAGCAGCTCCCCCCCAGCGGGGGCCTGGTATGAGCAGTTCTTC; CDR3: CASSSPPAGAWYEQFF
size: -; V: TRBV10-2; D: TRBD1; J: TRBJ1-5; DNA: TGCGCCAGTCGGGACAGGGGCAATCAGCCCCAGCATTTT; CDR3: CASRDRGNQPQHF
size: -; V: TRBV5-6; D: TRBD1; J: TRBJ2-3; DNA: TGTGCCAGCAGCTTGGGGGACAGGGCTGAGTCGCAGTATTTT; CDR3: CASSLGDRAESQYF
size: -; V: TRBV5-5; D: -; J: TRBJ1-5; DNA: TGTGCCAGCAGCTTGGACCGGGGACACCAGCCCCAGCATTTT; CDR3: CASSLDRGHQPQHF
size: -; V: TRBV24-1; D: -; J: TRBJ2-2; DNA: TGTGCCACCAGTGATCCTGCGGGACAGAGTACGAGCGGGGAGCTGTTTTTT; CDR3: CATSDPAGQSTSGELFF
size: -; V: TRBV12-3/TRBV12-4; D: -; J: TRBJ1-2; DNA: TGTGCCAGCAGTTTCGGGTACGGCTACACCTTC; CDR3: CASSFGYGYTF